Each of the 22 T cell receptor beta chains below was sequenced from the same sample in a study of T cell changes during pregnancy in multiple sclerosis. Clones were read by immunoSEQ multiplex PCR, and TCRdb kept only the in-frame ones, dropping some. The repertoire includes 39,000 or so clones, approximately 91% of them detected once, and 0.35% to 0.45% sits in the top ten. The sample in question was CD4+ T cells from peripheral blood mononuclear cells, obtained after pregnancy. These receptor sequences come from a female donor in good health, enrolled as a control in a pregnancy study.

This clone has just one count. This chain connects TRBV19 to TRBJ1-1; 8 bases agree with TRBD1. The germline CDR1 and CDR2 sequences are LNHDA and SQIVND (reference sequence). The CDR3 extends over 15 amino acids. J lost 0 bases, V lost 4 bases, and 4 bases had no gene match. The CDR3 nucleotides are TGTGCCAGTAGTACGCGGGACAGGCTGAACACTGAAGCTTTCTTT. This gives the protein CASSTRDRLNTEAFF.

J is TRBJ1-3 and V is TRBV18, with 9 bases lining up with TRBD1. V shed 3 bases and J 1 base; nucleotides not matched to a gene: 10. CDR3 length: 18 residues. Germline V gene lookup returns CDR1 KGHSH and CDR2 LQKENI. DNA for the CDR3: TGTGCCAGCTCACCCCCCGGCACAGGGGGCATGTCTGGAAACACCATATATTTT. Its protein is CASSPPGTGGMSGNTIYF.

This chain uses TRBV14 with TRBJ1-1; D gene unclear. The V gene lost 2 bases and the J gene lost 8 bases, with 9 bases spanning the gap. The CDR3 loop spans 12 amino acids. Germline V gene lookup returns CDR1 SGHDN and CDR2 FVKESK. CDR3 sequence (DNA): TGTGCCAGCAGCCAAAACCGGGTGGAAGCTTTCTTT. Protein: CASSQNRVEAFF.

This clone was seen only once. This chain joins TRBV2 and TRBJ1-2; 7 bases align to TRBD1. V was clipped by 7 bases and J by 2 bases; unmatched bases: 7. This CDR3 spans 14 amino acids. In germline, CDR1 is SNHLY, CDR2 FYNNEI. The CDR3 loop is CASTSQTGNYGYTF. The CDR3 nucleotides read TGTGCCAGCACGTCACAGACAGGGAACTATGGCTACACCTTC.

The V gene is TRBV19, the J gene TRBJ1-5; maybe TRBD1 (5 bases). V lost 0 bases to trimming and J lost 8 bases, with 11 bases between them. The CDR3 loop spans 14 amino acids. Germline loops: CDR1 LNHDA, CDR2 SQIVND (reference sequence). The CDR3 loop reads CASSIEGGAKPQHF. The CDR3 nucleotides read TGTGCCAGTAGTATAGAGGGGGGTGCGAAGCCCCAGCATTTT.

The rearrangement joins TRBV4-1 to TRBJ1-5; D is unclear. V was pared by 5 bases and J by 1 base, with 12 bases between. This CDR3 region has 15 residues. Germline values: CDR1 MGHRA, CDR2 YSYEKL. The CDR3 DNA reads TGCGCCAGCAGCACGACAAGGTCGAGCAATCAGCCCCAGCATTTT. Its translation is CASSTTRSSNQPQHF.

A single count supports this clone. V gene TRBV6-5 combines with J gene TRBJ2-5; 15 nucleotides agree with TRBD2. The germline gives CDR1 MNHEY, CDR2 SVGAGI. The V and J ends lost 6 bases and 4 bases, in that order; junction bases with no gene match: 3. CDR3 length: 15 residues. The CDR3 spells CASSPGLAGGETQYF. DNA for the CDR3: TGTGCCAGCAGCCCGGGACTAGCGGGAGGAGAGACCCAGTACTTC.

The V call is TRBV7-9, the J call TRBJ1-1, with 9 bases identical to TRBD1. This CDR3 contains 13 residues. Germline assignment: CDR1 SEHNR and CDR2 FQNEAQ (reference sequence). Unmatched junction bases numbered 1, after V lost 3 bases and J lost 5 bases. CDR3 nucleotide sequence: TGTGCCAGCAGCTTGGACAGGGGAACTGAAGCTTTCTTT. Protein: CASSLDRGTEAFF. The full variable domain, its missing parts supplied by reference TRBV7-9 and TRBJ1-1, is DTGVSQNPRHKITKRGQNVTFRCDPISEHNRLYWYRQTLGQGPEFLTYFQNEAQLEKSRLLSDRFSAERPKGSFSTLEIQRTEQGDSAMYLCASSLDRGTEAFFGQGTRLTVV.

The genes are TRBV7-2 and TRBJ2-3, with TRBD2 identical over 12 bases. The V gene's germline CDR1 is SGHTA and CDR2 FQGNSA. The CDR3 contains 18 residues. The trim removed 0 bases at V and 4 bases at J, leaving 8 bases unmatched. The CDR3 is CASSLARLAGGRSDTQYF. CDR3 DNA sequence: TGTGCCAGCAGCTTAGCGCGCCTAGCGGGGGGGCGCTCAGATACGCAGTATTTT.

This sequence joins TRBV9 and TRBJ2-3; maybe TRBD2 (6 bases). The germline gives CDR1 SGDLS, CDR2 YYNGEE. The CDR3 has 16 amino acids. The V end was cut by 4 bases, the J end by 6 bases, with 21 bases between. The CDR3 region is CASSIPPPGGPDTQYF. The CDR3 DNA reads TGTGCCAGCAGCATCCCGCCCCCTGGAGGGCCTGATACGCAGTATTTT.

Of note for this clone: Sequence at one end of the junction differs from germline and may be a read error. The J gene is TRBJ2-1, the V gene TRBV7-7; 8 positions agree with TRBD2. Germline loops: CDR1 SSHAT, CDR2 FNYEAQ (reference sequence). The CDR3 has 18 amino acids. The CDR3 DNA follows: TGTGCTAGCAGCTTATTCCTAGCGGGTGAGGGAGGGAGGAATGAGCAGTTCTTC. It specifies CASSLFLAGEGGRNEQFF.

In its sample, this clone was seen once. The J gene is TRBJ1-2, the V gene TRBV13, with 11 bases identical to TRBD1. Germline loops: CDR1 PRHDT, CDR2 FYEKMQ (reference sequence). The junction had 7 bases not matched to a gene; V was cut back by 4 bases and J by 3 bases. CDR3 length equals 16 residues. CDR3 amino acids: CASSSGQGASDYGYTF. The CDR3 nucleotides read TGTGCCAGCAGCTCTGGACAGGGGGCGAGCGACTATGGCTACACCTTC.

The V gene is TRBV2, the J gene TRBJ1-4; no clear D. V was cut by 5 bases and J by 12 bases, with 10 bases left in between. This CDR3 is 11 amino acids long. The germline CDR1 and CDR2 sequences are SNHLY and FYNNEI. CDR3 DNA: TGTGCCAGCAGTATTACTCTGGAACTGTTTTTT. This encodes CASSITLELFF.

The chain links TRBV6-5 to TRBJ1-1, with a weak D call TRBD1 (6 bases). CDR1 is MNHEY and CDR2 is SVGAGI in the germline V gene. The CDR3 spans 15 residues. Trimming took 2 bases from V and 5 from J, leaving 15 bases between them. CDR3 protein: CASSYDGGGFTEAFF. CDR3 DNA: TGTGCCAGCAGTTACGACGGGGGGGGCTTTACTGAAGCTTTCTTT.

The rearrangement joins TRBV29-1 to TRBJ2-1; 10 bases are shared with TRBD2. CDR1 SQVTM and CDR2 ANQGSEA come from the germline V gene. V was pared by 3 bases and J by 1 base, with 3 bases of the junction left unmatched. This CDR3 region has 15 residues. This chain's CDR3 is CSVDSGGGSYNEQFF. The DNA for the CDR3 is TGCAGCGTTGACAGCGGGGGGGGTTCCTACAATGAGCAGTTCTTC.

The V and J genes are TRBV30 and TRBJ1-1; 9 nucleotides line up with TRBD1. The germline V gene has CDR1 GTSNPN and CDR2 SVGIG (reference sequence). The CDR3 totals 14 residues. J gave up 3 bases and V 8 bases, and 10 bases lay outside the gene matches. CDR3 sequence reads: CAETGGAGDTEAFF. CDR3 coding DNA: TGTGCCGAAACAGGGGGCGCGGGGGACACTGAAGCTTTCTTT. The whole variable domain, remainder taken from reference TRBV30 and TRBJ1-1, is SQTIHQWPATLVQPVGSPLSLECTVEGTSNPNLYWYRQAAGRGLQLLFYSVGIGQISSEVPQNLSASRPQDRQFILSSKKLLLSDSGFYLCAETGGAGDTEAFFGQGTRLTVV.

This clone has only a few counts. The junction differs from germline at one of its ends, possibly a read error. In DNA form, the CDR3 reads TGTGCCAGCAGCCGTACCGGGACACCGGCCGCCTTC. It is translated as CASSRTGTPAAF. This chain links TRBV7-2 with TRBJ1-2, with a possible D match to TRBD1 (6 bases). The V gene's germline CDR1 is SGHTA and CDR2 FQGNSA. The CDR3 has 12 residues.

V and J are TRBV19 and TRBJ2-5; no reliable D call. With 6 bases removed from V and 1 base from J, the gap between germline ends came to 3 bases. Germline V gives CDR1 LNHDA, CDR2 SQIVND (reference sequence). The CDR3 extends over 11 amino acids. The CDR3 loop is CASSVQETQYF. The CDR3 DNA is TGTGCCAGTAGCGTCCAAGAGACCCAGTACTTC.

The CDR3: CASSPRLAGAGEQFF. CDR3 sequence (DNA): TGTGCCAGTAGTCCCCGACTAGCGGGAGCGGGGGAGCAGTTCTTC. V gene TRBV19 combines with J gene TRBJ2-1, with 12 bases matching TRBD2. CDR3 length equals 15 residues. Germline V gene data show CDR1 as LNHDA and CDR2 as SQIVND (reference sequence). V dropped 5 bases and J dropped 10; count of bases not matched to a gene: 9.

V is TRBV6-6 and J is TRBJ1-6, with a possible D match to TRBD1 (5 bases). This CDR3 region has 12 residues. CDR1 and CDR2 (germline): MNHNY, SVGAGI (reference sequence). V dropped 5 bases and J dropped 7 bases, with 6 bases sitting between them. CDR3 sequence: CASSPGNSPLHF. The CDR3 nucleotides read TGTGCCAGCAGTCCAGGGAATTCACCCCTCCACTTT.

This rearrangement joins TRBV6-5 to TRBJ2-7, with TRBD2 matching over 9 bases. The germline gives CDR1 MNHEY, CDR2 SVGAGI. This CDR3 comprises 14 residues. The trim removed 4 bases at V and 3 bases at J, leaving 4 bases unmatched. This chain's CDR3 is CASSSLAGYYEQYF. The CDR3 bases are TGTGCCAGCAGTTCCCTAGCGGGGTACTACGAGCAGTACTTC.

The chain combines TRBV5-1 with TRBJ2-1; 9 positions agree with TRBD2. The V gene's germline CDR1 is SGHRS and CDR2 YFSETQ. This CDR3 is 13 amino acids long. The V and J ends lost 5 bases and 9 bases, in that order; junction bases with no gene match: 6. CDR3 coding DNA: TGCGCCAGCAGACTAGCGGGCCCGGGTGAGCAGTTCTTC. It yields the protein CASRLAGPGEQFF.